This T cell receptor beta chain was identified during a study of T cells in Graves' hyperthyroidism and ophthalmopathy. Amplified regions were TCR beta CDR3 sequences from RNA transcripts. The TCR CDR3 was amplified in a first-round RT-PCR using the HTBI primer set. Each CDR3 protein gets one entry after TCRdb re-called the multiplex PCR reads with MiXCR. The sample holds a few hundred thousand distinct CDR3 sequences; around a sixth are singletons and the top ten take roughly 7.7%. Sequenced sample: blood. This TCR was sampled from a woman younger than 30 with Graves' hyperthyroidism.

The CDR3 bases are TGTGCCAGTAGTAAAGGGAGCGGGGGAAGCTCCTACAATGAGCAGTTCTTC. Its translation: CASSKGSGGSSYNEQFF. V gene TRBV19 combines with J gene TRBJ2-1; 8 bases match TRBD2. Germline CDR1 is LNHDA and CDR2 is SQIVND (reference sequence). This CDR3 has 17 amino acids. V shed 4 bases, J shed 0 bases, and the junction held 8 bases outside the gene matches.